The rows below give T cell receptor beta chains drawn from one sample of a study of blood T cell repertoires in COVID-19. Measured with immunoSEQ multiplex PCR; TCRdb has only the in-frame clones, and not every one. Found here are a few hundred thousand clones, about 88% of them singletons; the top ten hold around 0.99%. Sequencing was performed on peripheral blood. The receptors come from a middle-aged woman who had recovered from COVID-19. The CDR3 runs from the conserved cysteine through the conserved F or W. The order of the fields is clone size, D gene, V gene, J gene, CDR3 protein, CDR3 DNA. A D gene is named only where the DNA matches it firmly. Clone size is shown for a subset of rows, as once, few, many or a class of expanded clone.

abundance: NA; d_gene: TRBD2; v_gene: TRBV7-2; j_gene: TRBJ2-7; CDR3aa: CASSPGLAGYSYEQYF; CDR3nt: TGTGCCAGCAGCCCGGGGCTAGCGGGGTACTCCTACGAGCAGTACTTC
abundance: NA; d_gene: TRBD1; v_gene: TRBV14; j_gene: TRBJ2-7; CDR3aa: CASSRDRVGEQYF; CDR3nt: TGTGCCAGCAGCCGGGACAGGGTGGGCGAGCAGTACTTC
abundance: once; d_gene: TRBD2; v_gene: TRBV5-4; j_gene: TRBJ2-1; CDR3aa: CASRPAGVGNEQFF; CDR3nt: TGTGCCAGCCGCCCGGCGGGAGTCGGCAATGAGCAGTTCTTC
abundance: NA; d_gene: NA; v_gene: TRBV15; j_gene: TRBJ1-2; CDR3aa: CATSREWGGNYGYTF; CDR3nt: TGTGCCACCAGCAGAGAGTGGGGGGGGAACTATGGCTACACCTTC
abundance: NA; d_gene: NA; v_gene: TRBV19; j_gene: TRBJ2-1; CDR3aa: CASSMAASPRYNEQFF; CDR3nt: TGTGCCAGTAGTATGGCGGCTAGCCCCCGATACAATGAGCAGTTCTTC
abundance: NA; d_gene: NA; v_gene: TRBV3-1/TRBV3-2; j_gene: TRBJ1-2; CDR3aa: CASSQGVEGQAGYTF; CDR3nt: TGTGCCAGCAGCCAAGGGGTCGAGGGTCAGGCAGGCTACACCTTC
abundance: NA; d_gene: NA; v_gene: TRBV3-1/TRBV3-2; j_gene: TRBJ1-1; CDR3aa: CASSQVGRGTEAFF; CDR3nt: TGTGCCAGCAGCCAAGTCGGCCGGGGCACTGAAGCTTTCTTT
abundance: NA; d_gene: TRBD1; v_gene: TRBV11-3; j_gene: TRBJ2-1; CDR3aa: CASSPTGGLYNEQFF; CDR3nt: TGTGCCAGCAGCCCTACAGGGGGCCTCTACAATGAGCAGTTCTTC
abundance: few; d_gene: NA; v_gene: TRBV6-5; j_gene: TRBJ1-1; CDR3aa: CASSPQAGANTEAFF; CDR3nt: TGTGCCAGCAGCCCCCAGGCAGGGGCCAACACTGAAGCTTTCTTT
abundance: NA; d_gene: TRBD1; v_gene: TRBV29-1; j_gene: TRBJ2-3; CDR3aa: CSVGQPPGQSSSDTQYF; CDR3nt: TGCAGCGTCGGGCAACCCCCGGGACAGAGCTCCTCAGATACGCAGTATTTT
abundance: NA; d_gene: TRBD2; v_gene: TRBV5-1; j_gene: TRBJ2-1; CDR3aa: CASSMGASGRANEQFF; CDR3nt: TGCGCCAGCAGCATGGGGGCTAGCGGGAGGGCCAATGAGCAGTTCTTC
abundance: NA; d_gene: NA; v_gene: TRBV7-9; j_gene: TRBJ1-1; CDR3aa: CASSPEGGSRAFF; CDR3nt: TGTGCCAGCAGCCCTGAAGGAGGCAGCCGTGCTTTCTTT
abundance: NA; d_gene: TRBD1; v_gene: TRBV6-5; j_gene: TRBJ2-7; CDR3aa: CASRLTGGSYEQYF; CDR3nt: TGTGCCAGCAGGTTGACAGGGGGCTCCTACGAGCAGTACTTC
abundance: NA; d_gene: NA; v_gene: TRBV9; j_gene: TRBJ2-5; CDR3aa: CASSPLGGPWETQYF; CDR3nt: TGTGCCAGCAGCCCCCTAGGTGGCCCGTGGGAGACCCAGTACTTC
abundance: NA; d_gene: TRBD1; v_gene: TRBV7-2; j_gene: TRBJ1-1; CDR3aa: CASSLGGTGWNTEAFF; CDR3nt: TGTGCCAGCAGCTTAGGGGGGACAGGGTGGAACACTGAAGCTTTCTTT
abundance: NA; d_gene: TRBD2; v_gene: TRBV19; j_gene: TRBJ2-1; CDR3aa: CASSRLAGGIDEQFF; CDR3nt: TGTGCCAGTAGTAGACTAGCGGGAGGGATCGATGAGCAGTTCTTC
abundance: NA; d_gene: TRBD2; v_gene: TRBV5-1; j_gene: TRBJ2-5; CDR3aa: CASSGTSGRAWETQYF; CDR3nt: TGCGCCAGCTCCGGGACTAGCGGGAGGGCCTGGGAGACCCAGTACTTC
abundance: NA; d_gene: NA; v_gene: TRBV21-1; j_gene: TRBJ2-2; CDR3aa: CASPSAGGTGELFF; CDR3nt: TGTGCCAGCCCGTCGGCGGGAGGTACCGGGGAGCTGTTTTTT
abundance: NA; d_gene: TRBD1; v_gene: TRBV27; j_gene: TRBJ2-5; CDR3aa: CASSDTGGRETQYF; CDR3nt: TGTGCCAGCAGCGACACAGGGGGCCGGGAGACCCAGTACTTC
abundance: NA; d_gene: NA; v_gene: TRBV7-8; j_gene: TRBJ2-1; CDR3aa: CASSPSPPTGVHEQFF; CDR3nt: TGTGCCAGCTCCCCTAGCCCCCCGACGGGGGTACATGAGCAGTTCTTC
abundance: NA; d_gene: NA; v_gene: TRBV6-1; j_gene: TRBJ2-3; CDR3aa: CASSDVGKYTQYF; CDR3nt: TGTGCCAGCAGTGACGTTGGCAAATATACGCAGTATTTT
abundance: NA; d_gene: NA; v_gene: TRBV6-2/TRBV6-3; j_gene: TRBJ2-7; CDR3aa: CASSLGSLGEQYF; CDR3nt: TGTGCCAGCAGTTTGGGCTCTTTGGGCGAGCAGTACTTC
abundance: NA; d_gene: TRBD1; v_gene: TRBV6-5; j_gene: TRBJ1-1; CDR3aa: CASSYSQGGNTEAFF; CDR3nt: TGTGCCAGCAGTTACTCGCAGGGGGGAAACACTGAAGCTTTCTTT
abundance: NA; d_gene: TRBD2; v_gene: TRBV7-9; j_gene: TRBJ2-1; CDR3aa: CASSLSASGTGEQFF; CDR3nt: TGTGCCAGCAGCTTATCTGCTAGCGGGACTGGTGAGCAGTTCTTC
abundance: NA; d_gene: NA; v_gene: TRBV30; j_gene: TRBJ1-3; CDR3aa: CAWSTDRLTGNTIYF; CDR3nt: TGTGCCTGGAGTACCGACAGACTCACTGGAAACACCATATATTTT
abundance: NA; d_gene: NA; v_gene: TRBV7-8; j_gene: TRBJ2-1; CDR3aa: CASSLDRRVGGNEQFF; CDR3nt: TGTGCCAGCAGCTTAGATCGCCGGGTAGGGGGAAATGAGCAGTTCTTC
abundance: NA; d_gene: TRBD2; v_gene: TRBV4-1; j_gene: TRBJ2-4; CDR3aa: CASSLGGAKNIQYF; CDR3nt: TGCGCCAGCAGCCTGGGGGGGGCCAAAAACATTCAGTACTTC
abundance: NA; d_gene: TRBD2; v_gene: TRBV7-8; j_gene: TRBJ2-1; CDR3aa: CASSPTSGSGNEQFF; CDR3nt: TGTGCCAGCAGCCCGACTAGCGGGAGCGGCAATGAGCAGTTCTTC
abundance: few; d_gene: TRBD2; v_gene: TRBV5-1; j_gene: TRBJ2-1; CDR3aa: CASSLGGTSNEQFF; CDR3nt: TGCGCCAGCAGCTTGGGGGGGACTAGCAATGAGCAGTTCTTC
abundance: NA; d_gene: NA; v_gene: TRBV6-6; j_gene: TRBJ1-2; CDR3aa: CASSRRSNYGYTF; CDR3nt: TGTGCCAGCAGTCGCCGCAGTAACTATGGCTACACCTTC
abundance: NA; d_gene: TRBD2; v_gene: TRBV5-5; j_gene: TRBJ2-2; CDR3aa: CASSVLAGAFGELFF; CDR3nt: TGTGCCAGCTCGGTCCTAGCGGGAGCTTTCGGGGAGCTGTTTTTT
abundance: NA; d_gene: TRBD2; v_gene: TRBV11-2; j_gene: TRBJ2-3; CDR3aa: CASSLDPGASGNTDTQYF; CDR3nt: TGTGCCAGCAGCTTAGATCCCGGTGCTAGCGGGAACACAGATACGCAGTATTTT
abundance: NA; d_gene: NA; v_gene: TRBV5-4; j_gene: TRBJ2-5; CDR3aa: CASSQLTRNPQETQYF; CDR3nt: TGTGCCAGCAGCCAACTAACTCGCAACCCACAAGAGACCCAGTACTTC